The rows below give T cell receptor beta chains drawn from one sample of a study of patients and donors after allogeneic stem cell transplantation. Via MiXCR, TCRdb re-called the RT-PCR reads, giving one row per CDR3 protein. There are 6,800 or so distinct CDR3 sequences in the sample; 9.5% to 15% occur only once, and around 49% lies in the top ten. The sample consisted of blood, either unsorted or a sorted T cell fraction (not recorded which). Source of these receptors: a human donor who was either an allogeneic HSCT recipient or a stem cell or donor lymphocyte infusion donor (not recorded which). It is not recorded whose cells these are; they may come from a transplant donor. Both conserved end residues are part of each CDR3. The order of the fields is clone size, V gene, D gene, J gene, CDR3 DNA, CDR3 protein. The D gene is left open where the match is weak. Size is stated for part of the rows, as once, few or many counts, or as a class when the clone is expanded.

few	TRBV18	TRBD2	TRBJ2-1	TGTGCCAGCTCACCACCAGCGGGAGGGGCTTACAATGAGCAGTTCTTC	CASSPPAGGAYNEQFF
-	TRBV7-3	-	TRBJ2-3	TGTGCCAGCAGCTTAACTGGACAAATTACAGATACGCAGTATTTT	CASSLTGQITDTQYF
few	TRBV18	TRBD2	TRBJ2-7	TGTGCCAGCTCACCACAAGTCCAGAGCGGGACCGCCTACGAGCAGTACTTC	CASSPQVQSGTAYEQYF
few	TRBV7-9	TRBD1	TRBJ1-2	TGTGCCAGCAGCTTACGATTGATGGGGACAGTCTATGGCTACACCTTC	CASSLRLMGTVYGYTF
-	TRBV5-1	TRBD2	TRBJ2-3	TGCGCCAGCAGCAGAACCGGGACTAGCGGTAGCACAGATACGCAGTATTTT	CASSRTGTSGSTDTQYF
few	TRBV10-3	-	TRBJ1-1	TGTGCCATCAGTGAGATGACAGGAGGCATCACTGAAGCTTTCTTT	CAISEMTGGITEAFF
-	TRBV7-9	TRBD2	TRBJ2-1	TGTGCCAGCAGCTTGGGGCGGGGACTAGCGGCTAGACACTCCTACATTGAGCAGTTCTTC	CASSLGRGLAARHSYIEQFF
-	TRBV7-9	-	TRBJ1-5	TGTGCCAGCAGCTTAGGGGGGGCCTACGATAGCAATCAGCCCCAGCATTTT	CASSLGGAYDSNQPQHF
-	TRBV30	TRBD2	TRBJ2-7	TGTGCCTGGAGTGCGGGACTAGCCGGCTACGAGCAGTACTTC	CAWSAGLAGYEQYF
few	TRBV19	-	TRBJ2-1	TGTGCCAGTACCCCAAACCGGGACACGGAGTTGCAGTTCTTC	CASTPNRDTELQFF
few	TRBV7-9	-	TRBJ1-4	TGTGCCAGCAGCGAAACCCGGCAGGGAGGGCTTGAAAAACTGTTTTTT	CASSETRQGGLEKLFF
-	TRBV7-9	TRBD1	TRBJ2-1	TGTGCCAGCAACCCCGGGACAGGGGACAATGAGCAGTTCTTC	CASNPGTGDNEQFF
many	TRBV4-1	-	TRBJ1-2	TGCGCCGCGGCGGGGCTTAGCTATGGCTACACCTTC	CAAAGLSYGYTF
-	TRBV6-2/TRBV6-3	-	TRBJ2-1	TGTGCCAGCAGCCCTCCGGGGGTAGCCAGCTCCTACAATGAGCAGTTCTTC	CASSPPGVASSYNEQFF
-	TRBV13	-	TRBJ1-2	TGTGCCAGCAGCGTAATAGGGATTTCGGGTGGCTACACCTTC	CASSVIGISGGYTF
-	TRBV12-3/TRBV12-4	TRBD1	TRBJ1-4	TGTGACAGCAGCCGCGGACAGGATGAAAAACTGTTTTTT	CDSSRGQDEKLFF
-	TRBV19	-	TRBJ2-3	TGTGCCAGTAGTATGGACTACACAGATACGCAGTATTTT	CASSMDYTDTQYF
many	TRBV6-1	-	TRBJ1-5	TGTGCCAGCAGTGAAGAGGGGACCGAGCAGCCCCAGCATTTT	CASSEEGTEQPQHF
many	TRBV6-2/TRBV6-3	-	TRBJ2-3	TGTGCCAGCAGTTACCCGGCGATCACAGATACGCAGTATTTT	CASSYPAITDTQYF
-	TRBV28	TRBD2	TRBJ2-5	TGTGCCAGCAGTTGGGCTAGCGGGAGCGAGACCCAGTACTTC	CASSWASGSETQYF
many	TRBV27	TRBD2	TRBJ2-7	TGTGCCAGCACCACTCGGGGGACTAGCAGATACGAGCAGTACTTC	CASTTRGTSRYEQYF
many	TRBV7-9	-	TRBJ2-1	TGTGCCAGCAACTCGAACGGACTCGACAATGAGCAGTTCTTC	CASNSNGLDNEQFF
many	TRBV3-1	TRBD1	TRBJ1-5	TGTGCCAGCAGCCAAGGGACAGGGGGCCTTCAGCCCCAGCATTTT	CASSQGTGGLQPQHF
many	TRBV20-1	TRBD2	TRBJ2-7	TGCAGTGCCGAGGGGGCTAGCGGGAGGGCCAGTTCGTTAGAGCAGTACTTC	CSAEGASGRASSLEQYF
many	TRBV6-6	-	TRBJ2-3	TGTGCCAGCAAACCGGGGCCCACCGAGACAGATACGCAGTATTTT	CASKPGPTETDTQYF
-	TRBV19	-	TRBJ1-1	TGTGCCAGTAGTATCCCCGTTGCAGCTTTCTTT	CASSIPVAAFF
many	TRBV9	-	TRBJ1-1	TGTGCCAGCGCTTCTGGGGTAGAGAACACTGAAGCTTTCTTT	CASASGVENTEAFF
-	TRBV6-5	-	TRBJ2-3	TGTGCCAGCAGTCGCGGGACCGCCTGGGATACGCAGTATTTT	CASSRGTAWDTQYF
many	TRBV5-1	TRBD1	TRBJ2-1	TGCGCCAGCAGCGAAGGACAGGGGCTTTACAATGAGCAGTTCTTC	CASSEGQGLYNEQFF
medium-sized	TRBV5-1	-	TRBJ1-4	TGCGCCAGCGCCCCGGACAGCTGGGGTGAAAAACTGTTTTTT	CASAPDSWGEKLFF
-	TRBV19	TRBD1	TRBJ1-6	TGTGCCAGTAGTATAGAGGGGACAGGGAATTCACCCCTCCACTTT	CASSIEGTGNSPLHF
few	TRBV3-1	-	TRBJ1-5	TGTGCCAGCAGCCCCTCTGGTAGCAATCAGCCCCAGCATTTT	CASSPSGSNQPQHF
-	TRBV7-2	TRBD1	TRBJ1-5	TGTGCCAGCAGCACAGGACCGTCCAGGGGGAATCAGCCCCAGCATTTT	CASSTGPSRGNQPQHF
many	TRBV2	-	TRBJ1-1	TGTGCCAGCATTATCGATTCCTCTTTGGGCACTGAAGCTTTCTTT	CASIIDSSLGTEAFF
-	TRBV28	-	TRBJ2-5	TGTGCCAGCAGTTTAAACAGCTTCACCCAAGAGACCCAGTACTTC	CASSLNSFTQETQYF
few	TRBV6-2/TRBV6-3	-	TRBJ1-5	TGTGCCAGCAGGGGAGAAGGGGCATTTAATCAGCCCCAGCATTTT	CASRGEGAFNQPQHF
hyperexpanded	TRBV5-4	TRBD2	TRBJ2-7	TGTGCCAGCAGCCTGATGACTAGCAGCCAGATCTACGAGCAGTACTTC	CASSLMTSSQIYEQYF
-	TRBV20-1	-	TRBJ2-1	TGCAGTGCTCAGACACCTCTGGGGAGCAATGAGCAGTTCTTC	CSAQTPLGSNEQFF
few	TRBV28	-	TRBJ1-2	TGTGCCAGCAGTCCTAATACAGGGCGGGGTGGCTACACCTTC	CASSPNTGRGGYTF
many	TRBV5-1	TRBD2	TRBJ2-1	TGCGCCAGCAGCTTGGGAGCGGGAGGGAACTACAATGAGCAGTTCTTC	CASSLGAGGNYNEQFF
few	TRBV7-9	-	TRBJ2-3	TGTGCCAGCAGCCGGGACTTAGGGGCTAGCACAGATACGCAGTATTTT	CASSRDLGASTDTQYF
few	TRBV15	-	TRBJ1-3	TGTGCCACCTCTGGGGGGAGCTCTGGAAACACCATATATTTT	CATSGGSSGNTIYF
few	TRBV12-3/TRBV12-4	-	TRBJ1-6	TGTGCCAGCAGACCAGGGGACGCGAGGAATTCACCCCTCCACTTT	CASRPGDARNSPLHF
many	TRBV27	-	TRBJ2-5	TGTGCCAGCAGTTTATACGAAGAAGAGACCCAGTACTTC	CASSLYEEETQYF
-	TRBV7-9	TRBD1	TRBJ1-5	TGTGCCAGCAGCCAAGGACAGGGACTTCTCGGCAATCAGCCCCAGCATTTT	CASSQGQGLLGNQPQHF
many	TRBV7-9	TRBD1	TRBJ1-1	TGTGCCAGCTTCTATTGGACAGGGACGGACACTGAAGCTTTCTTT	CASFYWTGTDTEAFF
few	TRBV3-1	-	TRBJ2-5	TGTGCCAGCAGCCAGCTTCTGTGGATGGAGACCCAGTACTTC	CASSQLLWMETQYF
many	TRBV28	TRBD2	TRBJ2-1	TGTGCCAGCAGTCCGAGCGGGGGATCATACAATGAGCAGTTCTTC	CASSPSGGSYNEQFF
many	TRBV7-9	TRBD1	TRBJ1-6	TGTGCCAGCAGCATGGGGGCAGGGGGCAATTCACCCCTCCACTTT	CASSMGAGGNSPLHF
-	TRBV7-9	-	TRBJ2-5	TGTGCCAGCAGCTCCCTAGGGGAGACCCAGTACTTC	CASSSLGETQYF
many	TRBV9	-	TRBJ2-1	TGTGCCAGCAGCCCCTCCTCCTACAATGAGCAGTTCTTC	CASSPSSYNEQFF
few	TRBV20-1	TRBD2	TRBJ2-1	TGCAGTGCTAGGAGGGCCCTAGCGGGAGGTGTCAATGAGCAGTTCTTC	CSARRALAGGVNEQFF
-	TRBV24-1	TRBD1	TRBJ1-6	TGTGCCACCAGTGATTTGCTTTCGGCGATGGGGACAGGGCGATCACCCCTCCACTTT	CATSDLLSAMGTGRSPLHF